This T cell receptor beta chain is from a study of memory CD4+ T cells and cytomegalovirus serostatus. Turning to the study itself: Healthy Belgian adult donors included about 10 CMV-positive and approximately 25 CMV-negative people.

The CDR3 consists of 15 residues. CDR1 is SGHTA, CDR2 FQGNSA, per germline. V was cut by 5 bases and J by 6 bases, with 16 bases left in between. Authors' data handling: After removing out-of-frame reads, under 2.5 million distinct TCRbeta sequences remained. Here immunoSEQ multiplex PCR was the method, and the copy in TCRdb shows in-frame clones only, minus some. V and J calls and clone size are as listed in that table; D and trimming were resolved from the DNA. The sample consists of some 87,000 clones, roughly 80% of them appearing once. Single viable CD3+CD4+CD8-CD45RO+ cells were sorted as the memory CD4+ T cells. Positive selection with CD4 microbeads enriched total CD4+ T cells.

The TCR comes from an adult in good health and CMV-seropositive. The rearrangement uses TRBV7-2 and TRBJ1-4; the D is unclear. Specimen: memory CD4+ T cells from blood. The CDR3 loop is CASSPGGGPHEKLFF. CDR3 sequence (DNA): TGTGCCAGCAGCCCCGGAGGAGGTCCGCATGAAAAACTGTTTTTT.